Listed below are T cell receptor beta chains from one sample, sequenced in a study of blood T cell repertoires in COVID-19. Only in-frame clones appear in the TCRdb table, and some are missing; sequencing was by immunoSEQ multiplex PCR. The sample has about 240,000 clones; about 85% are singletons. The sample taken for sequencing was peripheral blood. The receptor set was obtained from a man aged 60 to 75 who had recovered from COVID-19. Both conserved end residues are part of each CDR3. The D gene is left open where the match is weak. Some rows mark clone size as missing; the rest say once, few, many or name a class of expanded clone.

TRBJ1-3 . TRBV9 . TGTGCCAGCGGCAGCTCTGGAAACACCATATATTTT CASGSSGNTIYF
TRBJ2-5 . TRBV9 TRBD2 TGTGCCAGCAGCGTAGGAGCGGGGGTTGTGGAGACCCAGTACTTC CASSVGAGVVETQYF
TRBJ2-7 . TRBV6-5 TRBD1 TGTGCCAGCGGGACAGCCTACGAGCAGTACTTC CASGTAYEQYF
TRBJ2-5 . TRBV7-9 . TGTGCCAGCAGCTCCCGCAGGGCTTCTCGGGAGACCCAGTACTTC CASSSRRASRETQYF
TRBJ1-5 few TRBV12-5 TRBD1 TGTGCTAGTGGTTTGGTCCAGGGACAGAGCAATCAGCCCCAGCATTTT CASGLVQGQSNQPQHF
TRBJ2-4 . TRBV29-1 . TGCAGCGTTGTTGGGTGGGGCTCCGGCTTAGCCAAAAACATTCAGTACTTC CSVVGWGSGLAKNIQYF
TRBJ2-3 . TRBV30 . TGTGCCTGGTCGGGGGAGATCACAGATACGCAGTATTTT CAWSGEITDTQYF
TRBJ2-1 . TRBV11-3 TRBD1 TGTGCCAGCAGCTTAGCCGTGACAGGGGACGAGCAGTTCTTC CASSLAVTGDEQFF
TRBJ2-1 . TRBV5-1 TRBD2 TGCGCCAGCAGCTCCCGTACGGGACTAGCGGGGAACAATGAGCAGTTCTTC CASSSRTGLAGNNEQFF
TRBJ1-1 . TRBV18 . TGTGCCAGCTCACCACTCGGGACTAACACTGAAGCTTTCTTT CASSPLGTNTEAFF
TRBJ1-4 . TRBV24-1 . TGTGCCACCAACAGTCCCGAGCTCCCAACTAATGAAAAACTGTTTTTT CATNSPELPTNEKLFF
TRBJ1-1 . TRBV19 . TGTGCCAGTAGCCTGATAAGGGTGGGGGCCGGGGACACTGAAGCTTTCTTT CASSLIRVGAGDTEAFF
TRBJ1-4 . TRBV19 . TGTGCCAGTAGTATAACTAGAGAAGAAAAACTGTTTTTT CASSITREEKLFF
TRBJ1-3 . TRBV12-3/TRBV12-4 . TGTGCCAGCAGCACAAACTCTGGAAACACCATATATTTT CASSTNSGNTIYF
TRBJ2-2 once TRBV28 TRBD1 TGTGCCAGCAGGAGAGACAGGGGCCAACTGTTTTTT CASRRDRGQLFF
TRBJ1-2 . TRBV7-9 TRBD1 TGTGCCAGCAGCTTAAACAGGGGCTATGGCTACACCTTC CASSLNRGYGYTF
TRBJ2-1 . TRBV29-1 . TGCAGCGTTGCGGCGGGCAATGAGCAGTTCTTC CSVAAGNEQFF
TRBJ2-3 once TRBV18 . TGTGCCAGCTCACCCCCCGACATCGATACGCAGTATTTT CASSPPDIDTQYF
TRBJ1-6 . TRBV3-1/TRBV3-2 . TGTGCCAGCAGCCAAGATAGTTCGCCGGGAGATTCACCCCTCCACTTT CASSQDSSPGDSPLHF
TRBJ2-3 . TRBV7-9 . TGTGCCAGCAGCCAGGGCCTACGGGGGAAGCGCACAGATACGCAGTATTTT CASSQGLRGKRTDTQYF
TRBJ2-3 . TRBV4-2 . TGTGCCAGCAGCCAAGAAGGTAGCCCAGATACGCAGTATTTT CASSQEGSPDTQYF
TRBJ1-5 . TRBV6-1 . TGTGCCAGCAGTGAAGGACTGTTAAATCAGCCCCAGCATTTT CASSEGLLNQPQHF
TRBJ2-7 . TRBV27 . TGTGCCAGCCGACTGGACAGCAAAAGCTCCTACGAGCAGTACTTC CASRLDSKSSYEQYF
TRBJ1-2 . TRBV2 . TGTGCCAGCAGTGTCTCGGCAGGGGAGGGTAACTATGGCTACACCTTC CASSVSAGEGNYGYTF
TRBJ2-5 . TRBV3-1/TRBV3-2 TRBD1 TGTGCCAGCAGCCAAACAGGGGTGATAGAGACCCAGTACTTC CASSQTGVIETQYF
TRBJ1-2 . TRBV6-5 . TGTGCCAGCAGCAACGGGGGGGGCTATGGCTACACCTTC CASSNGGGYGYTF
TRBJ1-5 . TRBV24-1 . TGTGCCACCAGTGCGGGGTATAGCAATCAGCCCCAGCATTTT CATSAGYSNQPQHF
TRBJ1-2 . TRBV25-1 . TGTGCCAGCAGTGAAGTACAGCACTATGGCTACACCTTC CASSEVQHYGYTF
TRBJ1-5 . TRBV6-5 TRBD1 TGTGCCAGCAGTTACAACAGGGGGCAGGGGCAGCCCCAGCATTTT CASSYNRGQGQPQHF
TRBJ2-2 . TRBV19 . TGTGCCAGTAGTATAGGAAGGCGGTTAACTTCAAAGAGAACCGGGGAGCTGTTTTTT CASSIGRRLTSKRTGELFF
TRBJ1-2 . TRBV4-2 . TGTGCCAGCAGCCAAGATAGGGCGGGACCTCCCAATGGCTACACCTTC CASSQDRAGPPNGYTF
TRBJ2-1 few TRBV24-1 TRBD1 TGTGCCACAGGAGGACAGGGAAATAAGAATGAGCAGTTCTTC CATGGQGNKNEQFF
TRBJ1-5 . TRBV7-2 . TGTGCCAGCAGCGGGCAGAACAATCAGCCCCAGCATTTT CASSGQNNQPQHF
TRBJ1-6 once TRBV7-8 TRBD1 TGTGCCAGCAGCCTAAGGACAGGGGAGAGTTCACCCCTCCACTTT CASSLRTGESSPLHF
TRBJ1-1 once TRBV28 TRBD1 TGTGCCAGCAGAGCTCCAGGGGGGACTGAAGCTTTCTTT CASRAPGGTEAFF
TRBJ1-2 few TRBV2 TRBD1 TGTGCCAGCAACCGGGACAGGGAGTATGGCTACACCTTC CASNRDREYGYTF
TRBJ2-5 once TRBV11-2 TRBD1 TGTGCCAGCAGCTTAGGGACAGGGTGGAGGTTACAAGAGACCCAGTACTTC CASSLGTGWRLQETQYF
TRBJ1-2 . TRBV5-1 TRBD1 TGCGCCAGCAGCGAGGGGGCACGGGGTGGCTACACCTTC CASSEGARGGYTF
TRBJ2-1 . TRBV27 TRBD2 TGTGCCAGCAGTTTCGGGGGGGAATTCAATGAGCAGTTCTTC CASSFGGEFNEQFF
TRBJ1-2 once TRBV27 TRBD1 TGTGCCAGCAGTCAGACAGGGGCGGGCTACACCTTC CASSQTGAGYTF